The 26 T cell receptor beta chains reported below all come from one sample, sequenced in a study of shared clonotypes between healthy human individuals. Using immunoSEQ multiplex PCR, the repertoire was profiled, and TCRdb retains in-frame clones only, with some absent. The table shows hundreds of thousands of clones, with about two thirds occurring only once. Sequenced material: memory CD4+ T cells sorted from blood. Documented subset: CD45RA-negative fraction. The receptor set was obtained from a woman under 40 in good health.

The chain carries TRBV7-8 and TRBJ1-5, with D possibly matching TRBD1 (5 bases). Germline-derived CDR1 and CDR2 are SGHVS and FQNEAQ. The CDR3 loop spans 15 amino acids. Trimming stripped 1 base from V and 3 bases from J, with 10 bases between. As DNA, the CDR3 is TGTGCCAGCAGCTTAGGCAGGGACCCCAATCAGCCCCAGCATTTT. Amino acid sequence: CASSLGRDPNQPQHF.

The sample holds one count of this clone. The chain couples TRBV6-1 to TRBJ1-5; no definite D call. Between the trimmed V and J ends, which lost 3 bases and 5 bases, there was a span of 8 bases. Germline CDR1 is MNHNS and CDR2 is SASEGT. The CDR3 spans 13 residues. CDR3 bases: TGTGCCAGCAGTGACACGGAGGATCAGCCCCAGCATTTT. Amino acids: CASSDTEDQPQHF.

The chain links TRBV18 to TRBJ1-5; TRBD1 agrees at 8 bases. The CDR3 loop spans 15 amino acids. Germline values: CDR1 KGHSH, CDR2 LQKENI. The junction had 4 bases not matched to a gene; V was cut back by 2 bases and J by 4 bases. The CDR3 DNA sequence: TGTGCCAGCTCACCAAATACAGGGGGGAATCAGCCCCAGCATTTT. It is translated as CASSPNTGGNQPQHF.

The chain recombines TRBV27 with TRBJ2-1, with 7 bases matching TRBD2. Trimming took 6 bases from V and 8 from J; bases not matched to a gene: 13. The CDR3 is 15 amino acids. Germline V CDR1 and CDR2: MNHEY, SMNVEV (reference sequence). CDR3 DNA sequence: TGTGCCAGCAGCGGCCCCGGACTAGAGGTTCATGAGCAGTTCTTC. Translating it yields CASSGPGLEVHEQFF.

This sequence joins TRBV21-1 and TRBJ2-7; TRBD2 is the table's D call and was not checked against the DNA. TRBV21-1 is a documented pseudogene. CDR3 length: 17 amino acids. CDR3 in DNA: TGTGCCAGCAGCAAGGGAGGGGAGGCCGGGGGTTGGATCCGGCAGTACTTC. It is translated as CASSKGGEAGGWIRQYF.

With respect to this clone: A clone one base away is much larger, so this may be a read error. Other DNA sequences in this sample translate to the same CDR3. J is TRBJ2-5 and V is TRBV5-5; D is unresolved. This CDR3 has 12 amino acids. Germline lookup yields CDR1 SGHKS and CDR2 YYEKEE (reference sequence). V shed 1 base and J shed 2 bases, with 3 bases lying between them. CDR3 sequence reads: CASSLSQETQYF. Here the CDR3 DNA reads TGTGCCAGCAGCTTGTCACAAGAGACCCAGTACTTC.

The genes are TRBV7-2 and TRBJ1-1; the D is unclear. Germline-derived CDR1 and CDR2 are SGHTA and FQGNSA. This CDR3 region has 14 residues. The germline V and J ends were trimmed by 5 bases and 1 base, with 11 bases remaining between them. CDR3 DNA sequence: TGTGCCAGCAGCCCGCGGCGGCAGAACACTGAAGCTTTCTTT. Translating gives CASSPRRQNTEAFF.

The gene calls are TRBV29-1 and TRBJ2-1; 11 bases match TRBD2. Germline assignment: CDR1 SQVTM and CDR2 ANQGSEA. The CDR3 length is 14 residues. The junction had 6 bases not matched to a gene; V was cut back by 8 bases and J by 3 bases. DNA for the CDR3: TGCAGCTCCCGAGGGACTAGCGGCTACAATGAGCAGTTCTTC. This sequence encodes CSSRGTSGYNEQFF.

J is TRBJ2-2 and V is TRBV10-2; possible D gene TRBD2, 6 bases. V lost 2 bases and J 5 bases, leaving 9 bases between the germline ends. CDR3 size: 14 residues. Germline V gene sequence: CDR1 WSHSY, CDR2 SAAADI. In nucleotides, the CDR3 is TGCGCCAGCAGTGAGGCAGGGAGGACCGGGGAGCTGTTTTTT. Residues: CASSEAGRTGELFF.

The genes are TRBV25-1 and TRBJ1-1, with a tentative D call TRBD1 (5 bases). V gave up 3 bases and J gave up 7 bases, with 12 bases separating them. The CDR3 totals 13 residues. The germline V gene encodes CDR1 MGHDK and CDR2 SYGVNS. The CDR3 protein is CASSEGLTNEAFF. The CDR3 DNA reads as TGTGCCAGCAGTGAGGGGCTGACAAATGAAGCTTTCTTT.

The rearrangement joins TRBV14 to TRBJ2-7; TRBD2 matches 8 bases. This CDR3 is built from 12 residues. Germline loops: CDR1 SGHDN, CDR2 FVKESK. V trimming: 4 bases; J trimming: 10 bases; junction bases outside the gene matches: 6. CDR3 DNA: TGTGCCAGCAGCCTGACTAGCGTAAAACAGTACTTC. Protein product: CASSLTSVKQYF. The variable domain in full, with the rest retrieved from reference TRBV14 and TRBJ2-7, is EAGVTQFPSHSVIEKGQTVTLRCDPISGHDNLYWYRRVMGKEIKFLLHFVKESKQDESGMPNNRFLAERTGGTYSTLKVQPAELEDSGVYFCASSLTSVKQYFGPGTRLTVT.

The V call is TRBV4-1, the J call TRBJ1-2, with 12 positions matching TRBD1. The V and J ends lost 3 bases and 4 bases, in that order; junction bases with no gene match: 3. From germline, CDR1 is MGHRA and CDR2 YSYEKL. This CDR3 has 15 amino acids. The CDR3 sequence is CASSHPGQGAYGYTF. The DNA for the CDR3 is TGCGCCAGCAGCCACCCGGGACAGGGGGCCTATGGCTACACCTTC.

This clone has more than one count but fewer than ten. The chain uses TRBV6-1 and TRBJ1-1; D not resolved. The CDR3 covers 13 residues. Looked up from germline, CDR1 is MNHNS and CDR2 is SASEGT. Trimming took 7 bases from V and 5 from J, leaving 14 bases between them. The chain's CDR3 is CASTLYTGTEAFF. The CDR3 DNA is TGTGCCAGCACCCTGTACACGGGAACTGAAGCTTTCTTT.

The chain's CDR3 is CASTSGRVNEQFF. The DNA for the CDR3 is TGCGCCAGCACTAGCGGGAGAGTAAATGAGCAGTTCTTC. This sequence joins TRBV5-1 and TRBJ2-1, with 10 nucleotides matching TRBD2. Germline CDR1 is SGHRS and CDR2 is YFSETQ. CDR3 length equals 13 residues. V dropped 6 bases and J dropped 7; count of bases not matched to a gene: 4.

The CDR3 loop reads CASNQYTGELFF. CDR3 nucleotides: TGTGCCAGCAATCAGTACACCGGGGAGCTGTTTTTT. The rearrangement uses TRBV2 and TRBJ2-2; the D is unclear. This CDR3 is 12 amino acids long. Germline loops: CDR1 SNHLY, CDR2 FYNNEI. V was pared by 7 bases and J by 3 bases, with 6 bases between.

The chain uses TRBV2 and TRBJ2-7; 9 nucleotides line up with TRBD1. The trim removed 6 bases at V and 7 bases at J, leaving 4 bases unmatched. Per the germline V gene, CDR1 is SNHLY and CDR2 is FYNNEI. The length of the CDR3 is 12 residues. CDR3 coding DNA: TGTGCCAGCAGGGGGGACAGGGAAGAGCAGTACTTC. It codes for CASRGDREEQYF. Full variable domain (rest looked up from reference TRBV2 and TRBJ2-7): EPEVTQTPSHQVTQMGQEVILRCVPISNHLYFYWYRQILGQKVEFLVSFYNNEISEKSEIFDDQFSVERPDGSNFTLKIRSTKLEDSAMYFCASRGDREEQYFGPGTRLTVT.

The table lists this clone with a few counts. CDR3 DNA: TGTGCCAGCAGCCAAGTTTTTGGACTTGTCACTGAAGCTTTCTTT. Its translation: CASSQVFGLVTEAFF. The chain has TRBV14 and TRBJ1-1; unclear D gene. V lost 1 base, J lost 4 bases, and 13 bases lay in between. The germline V gene encodes CDR1 SGHDN and CDR2 FVKESK. The length of the CDR3 is 15 residues.

CDR3 bases: TGTGCCAGTAGTATAGGATTTCAGCCCCAGCATTTT. It codes for CASSIGFQPQHF. The V gene is TRBV19, the J gene TRBJ1-5, with unresolved D. V lost 1 base and J lost 6, with 4 bases in between. This CDR3 comprises 12 residues. Germline CDR1 is LNHDA and CDR2 is SQIVND (reference sequence).

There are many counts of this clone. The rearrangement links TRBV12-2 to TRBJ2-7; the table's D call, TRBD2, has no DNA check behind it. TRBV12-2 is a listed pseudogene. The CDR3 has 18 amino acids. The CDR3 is CASRLAKIGASGRYEQYF. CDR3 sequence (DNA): TGTGCAAGTCGCTTAGCCAAAATAGGGGCTAGCGGGAGGTACGAGCAGTACTTC.

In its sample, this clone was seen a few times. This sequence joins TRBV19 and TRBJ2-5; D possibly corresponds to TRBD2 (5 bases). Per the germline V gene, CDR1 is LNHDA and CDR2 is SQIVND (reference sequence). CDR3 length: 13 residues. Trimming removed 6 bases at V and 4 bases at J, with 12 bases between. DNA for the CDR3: TGTGCCAGTAGCCCTTCGGGGAGAGAGACCCAGTACTTC. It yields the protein CASSPSGRETQYF.

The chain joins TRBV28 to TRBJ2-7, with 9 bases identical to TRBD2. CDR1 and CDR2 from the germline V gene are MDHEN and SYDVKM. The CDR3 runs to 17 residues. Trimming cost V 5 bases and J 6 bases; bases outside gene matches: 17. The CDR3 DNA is TGTGCCAGCAGTCCGAGGAGGCCTAGCGGGACCTTAGGCGAGCAGTACTTC. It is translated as CASSPRRPSGTLGEQYF. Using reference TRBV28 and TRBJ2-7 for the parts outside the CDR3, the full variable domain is DVKVTQSSRYLVKRTGEKVFLECVQDMDHENMFWYRQDPGLGLRLIYFSYDVKMKEKGDIPEGYSVSREKKERFSLILESASTNQTSMYLCASSPRRPSGTLGEQYFGPGTRLTVT.

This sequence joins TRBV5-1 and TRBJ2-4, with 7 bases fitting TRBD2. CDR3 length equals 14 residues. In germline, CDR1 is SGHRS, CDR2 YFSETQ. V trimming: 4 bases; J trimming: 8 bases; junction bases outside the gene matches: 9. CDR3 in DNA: TGCGCCAGCAGCCAAGGTCCAGGGAGGGACATTCAGTACTTC. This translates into CASSQGPGRDIQYF.

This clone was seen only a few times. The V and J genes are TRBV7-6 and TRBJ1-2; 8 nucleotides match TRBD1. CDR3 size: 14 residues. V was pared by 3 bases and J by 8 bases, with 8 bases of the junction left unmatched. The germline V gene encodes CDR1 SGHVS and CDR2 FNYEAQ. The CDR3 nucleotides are TGTGCCAGCAGCTTCCCCGACAGGGGAGGGGGCTACACCTTC. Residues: CASSFPDRGGGYTF.

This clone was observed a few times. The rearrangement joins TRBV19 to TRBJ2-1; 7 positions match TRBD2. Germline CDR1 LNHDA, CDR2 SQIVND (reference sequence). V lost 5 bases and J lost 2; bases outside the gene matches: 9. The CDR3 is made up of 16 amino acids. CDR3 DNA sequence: TGTGCCAGTAGTGCTACGCTAGCGGTAACCTACAATGAGCAGTTCTTC. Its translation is CASSATLAVTYNEQFF.

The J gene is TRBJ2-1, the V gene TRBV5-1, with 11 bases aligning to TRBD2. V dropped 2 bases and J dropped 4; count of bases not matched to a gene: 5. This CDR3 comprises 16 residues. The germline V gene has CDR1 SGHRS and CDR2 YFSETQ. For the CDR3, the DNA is TGCGCCAGCAGCTTCTCCGGGACTAGCGGTTACAATGAGCAGTTCTTC. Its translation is CASSFSGTSGYNEQFF.

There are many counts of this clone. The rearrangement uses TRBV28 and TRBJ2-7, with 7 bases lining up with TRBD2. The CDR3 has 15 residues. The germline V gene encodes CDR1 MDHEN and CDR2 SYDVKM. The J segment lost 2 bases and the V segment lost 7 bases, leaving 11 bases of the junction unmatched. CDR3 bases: TGTGCCAGCACCCTTGCGACTAGCAGGCCCTACGAGCAGTACTTC. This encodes CASTLATSRPYEQYF.